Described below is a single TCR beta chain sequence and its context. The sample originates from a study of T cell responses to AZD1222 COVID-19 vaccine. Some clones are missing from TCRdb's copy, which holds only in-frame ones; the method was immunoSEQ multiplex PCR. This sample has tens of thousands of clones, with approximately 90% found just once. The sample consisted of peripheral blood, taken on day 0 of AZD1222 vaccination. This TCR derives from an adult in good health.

CDR3 protein: CASSYLGATNEQFF. DNA for the CDR3: TGTGCCAGCAGTTACTTGGGGGCTACCAATGAGCAGTTCTTC. The genes are TRBV6-5 and TRBJ2-1; a weak D match, TRBD1 (6 bases). V was cut by 1 base and J by 6 bases, with 10 bases left in between. CDR3 length: 14 amino acids. The germline V gene encodes CDR1 MNHEY and CDR2 SVGAGI.